The 10 T cell receptor beta chains reported below all come from one sample, sequenced in a study of T cell changes during pregnancy in multiple sclerosis. Produced via immunoSEQ multiplex PCR; TCRdb's table is partial and in-frame only. Of approximately 44,000 clones listed, 85% to 95% are singletons. The specimen comprised CD4+ T cells from peripheral blood mononuclear cells, sampled in the third trimester of pregnancy. Receptors originate from a female donor with multiple sclerosis, enrolled in a pregnancy study.

The chain carries TRBV28 and TRBJ1-3, with a tentative D call TRBD1 (6 bases). The CDR3 extends over 16 amino acids. Deletions cut 7 bases from V and 3 bases from J, with 19 bases between. Germline-derived CDR1 and CDR2 are MDHEN and SYDVKM. CDR3 coding DNA: TGTGCCAGCACCAACCTAGGGACAACCCGTGGAAACACCATATATTTT. Its translation is CASTNLGTTRGNTIYF.

The chain is built from TRBV9 and TRBJ2-1; D call uncertain. The germline V and J ends were trimmed by 3 bases and 10 bases, with 11 bases remaining between them. CDR1 SGDLS and CDR2 YYNGEE come from the germline V gene. This CDR3 is 12 amino acids long. DNA for the CDR3: TGTGCCAGCAGCGAAGGAGTCGGCGAGCAGTTCTTC. It yields the protein CASSEGVGEQFF.

The J gene is TRBJ1-2, the V gene TRBV5-1, with D possibly TRBD1 on 6 matching bases. The CDR3 covers 13 residues. With 4 bases removed from V and 3 bases from J, the gap between germline ends came to 10 bases. Germline CDR1 and CDR2: SGHRS and YFSETQ. The CDR3, as DNA: TGCGCCAGCAGCGGAACAGGGTACTATGGCTACACCTTC. Amino acid sequence: CASSGTGYYGYTF.

V gene TRBV11-3 combines with J gene TRBJ2-5; D remains unclear. Germline CDR1 reads SGHNT; CDR2 reads YENEEA. The CDR3 loop spans 15 amino acids. Trimming left V 1 base short and J 4 bases short, with 13 bases between. CDR3 in amino acids: CASSLGQADGETQYF. The CDR3 bases are TGTGCCAGCAGCTTAGGGCAGGCTGATGGAGAGACCCAGTACTTC. Looking up the rest from reference TRBV11-3 and TRBJ2-5 gives the full variable domain: EAGVVQSPRYKIIEKKQPVAFWCNPISGHNTLYWYLQNLGQGPELLIRYENEEAVDDSQLPKDRFSAERLKGVDSTLKIQPAELGDSAVYLCASSLGQADGETQYFGPGTRLLVL.

This clone was found once. V is TRBV7-9 and J is TRBJ2-7; 7 bases fit TRBD1. This CDR3 has 13 residues. Looked up from germline, CDR1 is SEHNR and CDR2 is FQNEAQ (reference sequence). V lost 4 bases to trimming and J lost 6 bases; unmatched junction nucleotides: 6. The CDR3 region is CASSSSPGGEQYF. The DNA of the CDR3 is TGTGCCAGCAGCTCCTCCCCAGGGGGCGAGCAGTACTTC.

This chain uses TRBV27 with TRBJ1-2; a weak D match, TRBD1 (5 bases). CDR3 length equals 14 residues. From germline, CDR1 is MNHEY and CDR2 SMNVEV (reference sequence). V lost 4 bases to trimming and J lost 9 bases, with 18 bases between them. The CDR3 coding sequence is TGTGCCAGCAGTTCCGAAGGTGGTAGGGGTCGCTACACCTTC. Residues: CASSSEGGRGRYTF.

The J gene is TRBJ1-2, the V gene TRBV4-1; 9 bases match TRBD1. Germline values: CDR1 MGHRA, CDR2 YSYEKL. The CDR3 length is 17 residues. V was pared by 2 bases and J by 4 bases, with 11 bases of the junction left unmatched. In DNA form, the CDR3 reads TGCGCCAGCAGCCAATATCCTAGGACAGGGGCGATCTATGGCTACACCTTC. Amino acid sequence: CASSQYPRTGAIYGYTF.

This clone appeared a few times. This chain uses TRBV27 with TRBJ2-3; 7 nucleotides match TRBD2. Unmatched junction bases numbered 12, after V lost 3 bases and J lost 3 bases. CDR1 is MNHEY, CDR2 SMNVEV, per germline (reference sequence). This CDR3 spans 17 amino acids. CDR3 DNA sequence: TGTGCCAGCAGTTTCAGAGGCGGGAGAGCTCGGACAGATACGCAGTATTTT. Translated, it gives CASSFRGGRARTDTQYF.

V and J are TRBV4-3 and TRBJ2-1; TRBD2 matches 8 bases. V lost 1 base to trimming and J lost 0 bases; unmatched junction nucleotides: 5. Per the germline V gene, CDR1 is LGHNA and CDR2 is YSLEER. CDR3 length: 17 residues. The CDR3 spells CASSQAGGDPSYNEQFF. CDR3 DNA sequence: TGCGCCAGCAGCCAAGCCGGGGGGGACCCCTCCTACAATGAGCAGTTCTTC.

J is TRBJ2-3 and V is TRBV11-1; D is ambiguous. With 5 bases removed from V and 7 bases from J, the gap between germline ends came to 13 bases. CDR1 and CDR2 (germline): SGHAT, FQDESV (reference sequence). The CDR3 extends over 13 amino acids. For the CDR3, the DNA is TGTGCCAGCAGCCTTCCTACTTCTAATACGCAGTATTTT. It is translated as CASSLPTSNTQYF. Full variable domain (rest looked up from reference TRBV11-1 and TRBJ2-3): EAEVAQSPRYKITEKSQAVAFWCDPISGHATLYWYRQILGQGPELLVQFQDESVVDDSQLPKDRFSAERLKGVDSTLKIQPAELGDSAMYLCASSLPTSNTQYFGPGTRLTVL.